These 26 T cell receptor beta chains share one sample of origin, sequenced in a study of blood T cell repertoires in COVID-19. Sequenced by immunoSEQ multiplex PCR; TCRdb stores in-frame clones only, minus some. Altogether hundreds of thousands of clones are present, 70% to 85% being singletons, with the ten largest covering 4%. The specimen sequenced was peripheral blood. These receptors were obtained from a woman aged 40 to 50 with active or convalescent COVID-19.

This chain links TRBV27 with TRBJ2-2; maybe TRBD1 (6 bases). V lost 6 bases to trimming and J lost 3 bases, with 14 bases between them. Germline V gene lookup returns CDR1 MNHEY and CDR2 SMNVEV (reference sequence). The CDR3 has 15 amino acids. Here the CDR3 reads CASSLPGQHTGELFF. The CDR3 DNA is TGTGCCAGCAGCCTACCGGGACAACACACCGGGGAGCTGTTTTTT.

V is TRBV7-9 and J is TRBJ2-6; TRBD1 matches 9 bases. Germline V gives CDR1 SEHNR, CDR2 FQNEAQ (reference sequence). Losses at the gene ends were 5 bases for V and 2 bases for J; bases not matched to a gene: 7. The length of the CDR3 is 17 residues. The CDR3 nucleotides are TGTGCCAGCAGCCGAACAACAGGGGGCACTGGGGCCAACGTCCTGACTTTC. Translation gives CASSRTTGGTGANVLTF.

The genes are TRBV19 and TRBJ1-2; TRBD1 agrees at 7 bases. The V segment lost 4 bases and the J segment 5 bases; nucleotides outside the gene matches: 16. Germline V gives CDR1 LNHDA, CDR2 SQIVND (reference sequence). CDR3 length: 17 residues. The CDR3 sequence is CASSRNPGQRRTYGYTF. The DNA of the CDR3 is TGTGCCAGTAGTAGAAACCCGGGACAGCGGAGGACTTATGGCTACACCTTC.

The chain has TRBV28 and TRBJ2-3; possibly TRBD2 for D (6 bases). The CDR3 totals 12 residues. CDR1 is MDHEN and CDR2 is SYDVKM in the germline V gene. Trimming took off 6 bases at V and 4 bases at J, with 8 bases between the two ends. The CDR3 bases are TGTGCCAGCAGACTAGCCCCAGATACGCAGTATTTT. This translates into CASRLAPDTQYF.

The chain recombines TRBV25-1 with TRBJ1-5; 9 bases are a match to TRBD1. CDR1 is MGHDK and CDR2 is SYGVNS in the germline V gene. The CDR3 has 16 residues. The trim removed 3 bases at V and 5 bases at J, leaving 8 bases unmatched. The CDR3 here is CASSDRGTGLDQPQHF. The CDR3 DNA is TGTGCCAGCAGTGACCGGGGGACAGGGTTGGATCAGCCCCAGCATTTT.

The chain uses TRBV12-3 or TRBV12-4 and TRBJ1-2; D gene ambiguous. The V end was cut by 5 bases, the J end by 4 bases, with 8 bases between. This CDR3 is 12 amino acids long. CDR3 in amino acids: CASSPSSYGYTF. In DNA, the CDR3 is TGTGCCAGCAGTCCCTCCAGCTATGGCTACACCTTC.

V is TRBV27 and J is TRBJ1-5; D ambiguous. The ends were cut back, 5 bases at V and 7 bases at J, with 12 bases in the middle. The germline gives CDR1 MNHEY, CDR2 SMNVEV (reference sequence). The CDR3 consists of 13 residues. The CDR3 loop reads CASSPMREQPQHF. The CDR3 DNA sequence: TGTGCCAGCAGTCCTATGAGGGAACAGCCCCAGCATTTT.

V is TRBV11-2 and J is TRBJ2-2; D is unresolved. Per the germline V gene, CDR1 is SGHAT and CDR2 is FQNNGV. V was clipped by 1 base and J by 8 bases, with 17 bases between them. This CDR3 spans 16 amino acids. Here the CDR3 reads CASSLVSQLVWGELFF. The CDR3 nucleotides are TGTGCCAGCAGCTTAGTTTCCCAACTGGTGTGGGGGGAGCTGTTTTTT.

This chain connects TRBV4-1 to TRBJ1-5; D is uncertain. The CDR3 extends over 17 amino acids. V was clipped by 2 bases and J by 6 bases, with 20 bases between them. Germline V gives CDR1 MGHRA, CDR2 YSYEKL. CDR3 sequence reads: CASSQPTLTGSLQPQHF. CDR3 coding DNA: TGCGCCAGCAGCCAACCAACTTTGACGGGAAGTCTTCAGCCCCAGCATTTT.

The genes are TRBV28 and TRBJ1-3; 7 nucleotides line up with TRBD1. V shed 6 bases and J 3 bases; nucleotides not matched to a gene: 5. The germline V gene has CDR1 MDHEN and CDR2 SYDVKM. CDR3 length equals 14 residues. Here the CDR3 DNA reads TGTGCCAGCAGATCTACAGGGGATGGAAACACCATATATTTT. Translation: CASRSTGDGNTIYF.

This chain connects TRBV7-9 to TRBJ2-2; 9 positions agree with TRBD2. Germline V gives CDR1 SEHNR, CDR2 FQNEAQ (reference sequence). Trimming at V came to 5 bases and at J to 3 bases, leaving 19 bases not matched to a gene. CDR3 length equals 20 residues. The CDR3 here is CASSTQGLTRGGQDTGELFF. The CDR3, as DNA: TGTGCCAGCAGCACCCAAGGACTGACGCGGGGGGGCCAAGACACCGGGGAGCTGTTTTTT.

This chain connects TRBV5-4 to TRBJ1-2, with D possibly TRBD1 on 5 matching bases. Germline V gene data show CDR1 as SGHNT and CDR2 as YYREEE (reference sequence). The CDR3 is made up of 14 amino acids. V dropped 4 bases and J dropped 5 bases, with 15 bases sitting between them. The chain's CDR3 is CASSEGRGGYGYTF. The DNA for the CDR3 is TGTGCCAGCAGCGAGGGACGGGGAGGGTATGGCTACACCTTC. Together with reference TRBV5-4 and TRBJ1-2, the CDR3 gives the full variable domain: ETGVTQSPTHLIKTRGQQVTLRCSSQSGHNTVSWYQQALGQGPQFIFQYYREEENGRGNFPPRFSGLQFPNYSSELNVNALELDDSALYLCASSEGRGGYGYTFGSGTRLTVV.

V usage is TRBV10-3 and J usage is TRBJ1-6; perhaps TRBD1 as D (5 bases). The CDR3 is made up of 14 amino acids. Trimming took off 10 bases at V and 2 bases at J, with 12 bases between the two ends. The germline V gene has CDR1 ENHRY and CDR2 SYGVKD. CDR3 loop: CATREEAYNSPLHF. The DNA of the CDR3 is TGTGCCACCAGGGAGGAGGCCTATAATTCACCCCTCCACTTT.

This chain uses TRBV6-4 with TRBJ1-2; D might be TRBD1 (5 bases). The CDR3 covers 18 residues. From germline, CDR1 is MRHNA and CDR2 SNTAGT. Between the trimmed V and J ends, which lost 7 bases and 7 bases, there was a span of 31 bases. CDR3 bases: TGTGCCAGCACCGGACCCCTCGGCAGGGTCCCCCACTATTGTGGCTACACCTTC. The encoded protein is CASTGPLGRVPHYCGYTF.

The J gene is TRBJ2-3, the V gene TRBV12-3 or TRBV12-4; D call uncertain. Trimming took 5 bases from V and 0 from J, leaving 3 bases between them. The CDR3 is 12 residues long. In DNA form, the CDR3 reads TGTGCCAGCAGTCCTAGCACAGATACGCAGTATTTT. It yields the protein CASSPSTDTQYF.

The chain links TRBV6-6 to TRBJ2-2, with 12 bases lining up with TRBD1. The trim removed 5 bases at V and 6 bases at J, leaving 13 bases unmatched. CDR3 length: 18 residues. Germline V gene sequence: CDR1 MNHNY, CDR2 SVGAGI (reference sequence). The DNA of the CDR3 is TGTGCCAGCAGTCGTGTGGGGACAGGGGGCCTCCTTTCCGGGGAGCTGTTTTTT. This translates into CASSRVGTGGLLSGELFF.

The V and J genes are TRBV3-1 (or the pseudogene TRBV3-2) and TRBJ2-7; 12 nucleotides match TRBD2. Looked up from germline, CDR1 is LGHDT and CDR2 is YNNKEL (reference sequence). The CDR3 totals 14 residues. The V gene end was trimmed by 3 bases and the J gene end by 5 bases; junction bases not matched to a gene: 2. DNA of the CDR3: TGTGCCAGCAGCCAGCTAGCGGGGGGGCACGAGCAGTACTTC. It encodes CASSQLAGGHEQYF.

The gene calls are TRBV7-9 and TRBJ2-2, with D possibly TRBD1 on 6 matching bases. V lost 5 bases, J lost 4 bases, and 14 bases lay in between. Germline V lookup: CDR1 SEHNR, CDR2 FQNEAQ (reference sequence). The CDR3 sequence is 15 residues long. DNA of the CDR3: TGTGCCAGCAGCGCCGGGGCAGGGGTCACCGGGGAGCTGTTTTTT. Translating gives CASSAGAGVTGELFF.

V and J are TRBV15 and TRBJ1-2, with no clear D. Germline V lookup: CDR1 LNHNV, CDR2 YYDKDF (reference sequence). Trimming cost V 8 bases and J 3 bases, with 10 bases left between them. The CDR3 sequence is 12 residues long. Here the CDR3 DNA reads TGTGCCACCGCGGGTGGGGACTATGGCTACACCTTC. Its protein is CATAGGDYGYTF. Filled out from reference TRBV15 and TRBJ1-2, the complete variable domain reads DAMVIQNPRYQVTQFGKPVTLSCSQTLNHNVMYWYQQKSSQAPKLLFHYYDKDFNNEADTPDNFQSRRPNTSFCFLDIRSPGLGDTAMYLCATAGGDYGYTFGSGTRLTVV.

The V call is TRBV29-1, the J call TRBJ1-2, with 10 bases that match TRBD1. This CDR3 has 15 residues. From germline, CDR1 is SQVTM and CDR2 ANQGSEA. V trimming: 8 bases; J trimming: 2 bases; junction bases outside the gene matches: 11. The CDR3 sequence is CSLWDRGRRNYGYTF. For the CDR3, the DNA is TGCAGCCTCTGGGACAGGGGACGGAGGAACTATGGCTACACCTTC.

The genes are TRBV19 and TRBJ2-2, with D perhaps TRBD2 (5 bases). V lost 2 bases and J 6 bases, leaving 13 bases between the germline ends. In germline, CDR1 is LNHDA, CDR2 SQIVND (reference sequence). This CDR3 contains 15 residues. The CDR3 sequence: CASSIKAMRAGELFF. In DNA form, the CDR3 reads TGTGCCAGTAGTATAAAGGCCATGAGGGCCGGGGAGCTGTTTTTT.

The rearrangement links TRBV7-9 to TRBJ2-3; D uncertain. Germline values: CDR1 SEHNR, CDR2 FQNEAQ (reference sequence). This CDR3 is 14 amino acids long. Between the trimmed V and J ends, which lost 4 bases and 3 bases, there was a span of 11 bases. CDR3 sequence: CASSSPFLTDTQYF. For the CDR3, the DNA is TGTGCCAGCAGCTCCCCTTTCCTGACAGATACGCAGTATTTT.

The chain employs TRBV5-1 and TRBJ1-3; a weak D match, TRBD1 (5 bases). CDR3 size: 16 residues. V was trimmed by 0 bases and J by 4 bases, leaving 14 bases between them. Per germline, CDR1 SGHRS and CDR2 YFSETQ. Here the CDR3 reads CASSLEGVPGGNTIYF. The CDR3 DNA sequence: TGCGCCAGCAGCTTGGAAGGGGTACCAGGAGGAAACACCATATATTTT.

This rearrangement joins TRBV30 to TRBJ2-4; D might be TRBD1 (5 bases). Germline V gene sequence: CDR1 GTSNPN, CDR2 SVGIG (reference sequence). The V and J ends lost 4 bases and 6 bases respectively, with 13 bases between them. The CDR3 spans 13 residues. CDR3 region: CAWTAGIGNIQYF. As DNA, the CDR3 is TGTGCCTGGACCGCAGGGATAGGAAACATTCAGTACTTC.

The V and J genes are TRBV5-3 and TRBJ1-6; tentative D call: TRBD1 (5 bases). TRBV5-3 is an ORF, and what it does is uncertain. Trimming left V 2 bases short and J 7 bases short, with 10 bases between. The CDR3 is 14 residues long. This chain's CDR3 is CARSFRDWNSPLHF. The CDR3 DNA sequence: TGTGCCAGAAGCTTCAGGGATTGGAATTCACCCCTCCACTTT.

This clone was recorded once. The rearrangement uses TRBV19 and TRBJ1-3, with 7 bases that match TRBD1. The CDR3 loop spans 14 amino acids. CDR1 is LNHDA and CDR2 is SQIVND in the germline V gene (reference sequence). V gave up 5 bases and J gave up 2 bases; unmatched junction bases: 3. This chain's CDR3 is CASSSDRAGNTIYF. The CDR3 DNA follows: TGTGCCAGTAGTTCTGACAGGGCTGGAAACACCATATATTTT.